These 7 T cell receptor beta chains came from one sample sequenced in a study of T cell clonality in common variable immunodeficiency. Produced via immunoSEQ multiplex PCR; TCRdb's table is partial and in-frame only. The record shows about 66,000 clones for this sample, with no singletons present. Sequenced material: peripheral blood mononuclear cells. These receptors were taken from a person between 18 and 69 years old in good health.

There are many counts of this clone. This CDR3 is CASSSGSSGRPETQYF. The sequenced CDR3 bases are TGCGCCAGCAGCTCAGGCTCTAGCGGGAGGCCGGAGACC. The V call is TRBV5-1, the J call TRBJ2-5, with TRBD2 identical over 11 bases. The read gets to within 3 residues of the CDR3 end, and the germline J gene fills in the rest. There are 16 residues in the CDR3. Germline V gene lookup returns CDR1 SGHRS and CDR2 YFSETQ. V lost 3 bases to trimming and J lost 5 bases; unmatched junction nucleotides: 9.

This clone was recorded many times. Sequencing ends 3 residues short of the CDR3 end; the germline J gene provides the rest. J is TRBJ1-3 and V is TRBV10-3, with D unclear. The CDR3 totals 12 residues. Trimming left V 11 bases short and J 8 bases short, with 16 bases between. CDR1 and CDR2 from the germline V gene are ENHRY and SYGVKD. The sequenced CDR3 bases are TGTGCCTCCCAAGGTGGCGGCGACACC. Translated: CASQGGGDT. The whole CDR3 reads CASQGGGDTIYF.

In its sample, this clone was seen many times. The CDR3 end lies 3 residues beyond the end of the read and is filled in from the germline J gene. The chain has TRBV20-1 and TRBJ2-2; TRBD2 matches 14 bases. The V segment lost 6 bases and the J segment 1 base; nucleotides outside the gene matches: 4. CDR1 DFQATT and CDR2 SNEGSKA come from the germline V gene (reference sequence). The CDR3 runs to 16 residues. Partial CDR3 DNA: TGCAGTGCCCTGGGACTAGCGGGAGAGAACACCGGGGAG. It yields the protein CSALGLAGENTGE. The CDR3 in its entirety is CSALGLAGENTGELFF.

This clone was recorded at least ten times. Read data end 3 residues before the CDR3 end; the end is taken from the germline J gene. This chain uses TRBV7-9 with TRBJ1-4, with 10 bases aligning to TRBD1. Germline lookup yields CDR1 SEHNR and CDR2 FQNEAQ (reference sequence). The CDR3 loop spans 14 amino acids. V was clipped by 5 bases and J by 8 bases; unmatched bases: 5. CDR3 DNA (partial): TGTGCCAGCAGCCCAGGGACAGGGGTCGAAAAA. Its protein product is CASSPGTGVEK. The CDR3, in full, reads CASSPGTGVEKLFF.

This clone was found many times. The chain's CDR3 is CASSLDRAGGYTF. The covered CDR3 bases are TGTGCCAGTAGCCTCGACAGGGCTGGTGGC. The chain has TRBV19 and TRBJ1-2; 7 bases agree with TRBD1. The observed sequence ends 3 residues before the CDR3 terminus, with the missing tail filled in from the germline J gene. Germline V gives CDR1 LNHDA, CDR2 SQIVND (reference sequence). The trim removed 6 bases at V and 7 bases at J, leaving 8 bases unmatched. The CDR3 consists of 13 residues.

This clone was seen repeatedly, ten times or more. The DNA ends 3 residues before the CDR3 does, and the rest of the CDR3 is filled in from the germline J gene. V and J are TRBV7-8 and TRBJ2-7; D not resolved. This CDR3 contains 14 residues. Trimming left V 0 bases short and J 1 base short, with 7 bases between. CDR1 is SGHVS and CDR2 is FQNEAQ in the germline V gene. CDR3 DNA, as far as it was read: TGTGCCAGCAGCTTAGCTCACAAGTCCTACGAG. This translates into CASSLAHKSYE. The full CDR3 protein is CASSLAHKSYEQYF.

This clone was recorded many times. Read coverage stops 3 residues before the CDR3 terminus; the germline J gene supplies the remainder. V usage is TRBV4-2 and J usage is TRBJ2-7, with 11 nucleotides matching TRBD1. Germline assignment: CDR1 LGHNA and CDR2 YNFKEQ. This CDR3 spans 15 amino acids. The junction had 3 bases not matched to a gene; V was cut back by 3 bases and J by 2 bases. Incomplete CDR3 DNA: TGTGCCAGCAGCCATCCGGGACAGGGGGCCTACGAG. The encoded protein is CASSHPGQGAYE. The complete CDR3 reads CASSHPGQGAYEQYF.